This entry lists 9 T cell receptor beta chains sequenced from one sample in a study of identical twins. TCRdb re-called the 5' RACE reads with MiXCR, one entry per CDR3 protein. Of fewer than 350,000 distinct CDR3 sequences in the sample, about 8% were seen once. This same sample was also taken into another study, of yellow fever vaccine responses in identical twins.

The sequenced sample consisted of memory (CD45RO+) T cells sorted from blood. Every receptor here comes from a woman younger than 30 in good health.

Here the CDR3 reads CASNRGHNSPLHF. Written as DNA, the CDR3 is TGTGCCAGCAACCGGGGGCATAATTCACCCCTCCACTTT. This chain connects TRBV27 to TRBJ1-6, with D possibly matching TRBD1 (6 bases). Deletions cut 7 bases from V and 5 bases from J, with 9 bases between. The CDR3 has 13 amino acids. Germline loops: CDR1 MNHEY, CDR2 SMNVEV (reference sequence).

Many counts were recorded for this clonotype. The CDR3 DNA sequence: TGTGCCAGTTGCGGAGTGAACACCCAAGAGACCCAGTACTTC. Translating gives CASCGVNTQETQYF. This rearrangement joins TRBV12-3 or TRBV12-4 to TRBJ2-5; D is unclear. V dropped 9 bases and J dropped 1 base, with 15 bases sitting between them. This CDR3 has 14 residues.

Remarks on this clonotype: No conserved phenylalanine or tryptophan ends this CDR3, so it is likely a read error. The V and J genes are TRBV6-5 and TRBJ2-7; D is possibly TRBD2 (6 bases). V lost 3 bases and J 8 bases, leaving 17 bases between the germline ends. The CDR3 runs 14 residues. In germline, CDR1 is MNHEY, CDR2 SVGAGI. In DNA, the CDR3 is TGTGCCAGCAGTTATATGGTCGGGAGAGACAAGCAGTACATC. Its translation: CASSYMVGRDKQYI.

The chain combines TRBV28 with TRBJ2-7; D gene uncertain. V was cut by 3 bases and J by 0 bases, with 12 bases left in between. Germline-derived CDR1 and CDR2 are MDHEN and SYDVKM. The CDR3 sequence is 15 residues long. The DNA for the CDR3 is TGTGCCAGCAGTTTCGGCCTAGAGAGCTCCTACGAGCAGTACGTC. Its protein is CASSFGLESSYEQYV.

The J gene is TRBJ2-1, the V gene TRBV27; 11 bases fit TRBD2. This CDR3 comprises 17 residues. V lost 2 bases, J lost 5 bases, and 8 bases stayed unmatched. Germline values: CDR1 MNHEY, CDR2 SMNVEV (reference sequence). CDR3 DNA sequence: TGTGCCAGCAGTTTACGGACGGTAGCGGGAGGGAACAATGAGCAGTTCTTC. Encoded protein: CASSLRTVAGGNNEQFF.

This clonotype turned up a few times. The chain recombines TRBV6-1 with TRBJ1-5; D not certain. The CDR3 is 14 amino acids. V lost 0 bases to trimming and J lost 5 bases, with 8 bases between them. Germline V lookup: CDR1 MNHNS, CDR2 SASEGT. Written as DNA, the CDR3 is TGTGCCAGCAGTGAAGCTGGGATGCATCAGCCCCAGCATTTT. Translated: CASSEAGMHQPQHF.

The sample holds many counts of this clonotype. V usage is TRBV5-1 and J usage is TRBJ2-3, with D possibly matching TRBD1 (6 bases). CDR1 and CDR2 from the germline V gene are SGHRS and YFSETQ. V was cut by 2 bases and J by 3 bases, with 19 bases left in between. The CDR3 extends over 17 amino acids. The CDR3 DNA reads as TGCGCCAGCAGCTTCTTGGATGGGGGCGAGTTTACAGATACGCAGTATTTT. It encodes CASSFLDGGEFTDTQYF.

This clonotype was observed at least ten times. The genes are TRBV10-3 and TRBJ2-7, with 11 bases aligning to TRBD1. The CDR3 extends over 13 amino acids. The germline V gene encodes CDR1 ENHRY and CDR2 SYGVKD. J was trimmed by 5 bases and V by 6 bases; bases with no gene match: 3. CDR3 DNA: TGTGCCATCAGCGGGACAGGGGGAAACGAGCAGTACTTC. It encodes CAISGTGGNEQYF.

There are a few counts of this clonotype. This rearrangement joins TRBV4-1 to TRBJ2-2, with 10 positions matching TRBD1. Unmatched junction bases numbered 9, after V lost 7 bases and J lost 4 bases. This CDR3 is built from 16 residues. Germline CDR1 is MGHRA and CDR2 is YSYEKL. The CDR3 reads CASNHGTGVATGELFF. The CDR3 region has the DNA TGCGCCAGCAATCACGGGACAGGGGTTGCCACCGGGGAGCTGTTTTTT.